A single sample is the source of the 30 T cell receptor beta chains below, sequenced in a study of shared clonotypes between healthy human individuals. The repertoire was sequenced with immunoSEQ multiplex PCR; TCRdb's copy has only in-frame clones and lacks some. The sample lists fewer than 400,000 clones, around 67% seen once, with around 10% in the top ten. Sequenced input: memory CD4+ T cells sorted from blood. Described subset: CD45RA-negative fraction. Source of these receptors: a man aged 25 to 40 in good health.

This clone has just a few counts. This chain uses TRBV2 with TRBJ1-2; D is unresolved. Deletions cut 2 bases from V and 4 bases from J, with 11 bases between. Germline V lookup: CDR1 SNHLY, CDR2 FYNNEI. The CDR3 consists of 14 residues. This CDR3 reads CASSEPGRPYGYTF. The CDR3 region has the DNA TGTGCCAGCAGTGAACCGGGGAGACCCTATGGCTACACCTTC.

This clone was counted a few times. This chain links TRBV9 with TRBJ2-7; 8 nucleotides align to TRBD1. Germline V gene data show CDR1 as SGDLS and CDR2 as YYNGEE. Trimming cost V 0 bases and J 2 bases; bases outside gene matches: 4. The CDR3 is 15 amino acids. In DNA, the CDR3 is TGTGCCAGCAGCGTAGATGGACAGGGAACCTACGAGCAGTACTTC. Translated, it gives CASSVDGQGTYEQYF.

V is TRBV18 and J is TRBJ1-2; 9 bases agree with TRBD1. The CDR3 loop spans 16 amino acids. From germline, CDR1 is KGHSH and CDR2 LQKENI. Losses at the gene ends were 3 bases for V and 4 bases for J; bases not matched to a gene: 9. CDR3: CASSPGQGIFGYGYTF. CDR3 nucleotides: TGTGCCAGCTCACCGGGACAGGGAATTTTCGGCTATGGCTACACCTTC.

This rearrangement joins TRBV6-1 to TRBJ1-3; D call uncertain. Trimming shortened V by 8 bases and J by 4 bases, and 12 bases separated the two germline ends. Germline V gene data show CDR1 as MNHNS and CDR2 as SASEGT. The CDR3 contains 13 residues. The CDR3 DNA reads as TGTGCCAGCGACTCGAAGGGCGGAAACACCATATATTTT. Translating gives CASDSKGGNTIYF.

V gene TRBV2 combines with J gene TRBJ1-5, with 7 bases lining up with TRBD1. Germline V gives CDR1 SNHLY, CDR2 FYNNEI. The junction had 12 bases not matched to a gene; V was cut back by 7 bases and J by 3 bases. CDR3 length: 16 amino acids. CDR3 sequence: CASTELDRVFNQPQHF. DNA for the CDR3: TGTGCCAGCACCGAACTAGACAGGGTATTCAATCAGCCCCAGCATTTT.

The V call is TRBV5-5, the J call TRBJ1-5; 7 bases align to TRBD1. This CDR3 is built from 15 residues. V trimming: 2 bases; J trimming: 5 bases; junction bases outside the gene matches: 7. In germline, CDR1 is SGHKS, CDR2 YYEKEE (reference sequence). CDR3: CASSFGRGFDQPQHF. The CDR3 nucleotides read TGTGCCAGCAGCTTCGGCAGGGGGTTCGATCAGCCCCAGCATTTT.

This rearrangement joins TRBV5-1 to TRBJ1-1; TRBD1 might be the D (5 bases). The CDR3 totals 14 residues. Trimming removed 2 bases at V and 5 bases at J, with 13 bases between. The germline CDR1 and CDR2 sequences are SGHRS and YFSETQ. Here the CDR3 reads CASSFGTAKTEAFF. The CDR3 bases are TGCGCCAGCAGCTTTGGGACCGCGAAGACTGAAGCTTTCTTT.

The chain joins TRBV25-1 to TRBJ2-7; TRBD2 matches 7 bases. CDR1 MGHDK and CDR2 SYGVNS come from the germline V gene. The CDR3 totals 14 residues. The V gene end was trimmed by 6 bases and the J gene end by 2 bases; junction bases not matched to a gene: 7. CDR3 in DNA: TGTGCCAGCAGGTCTAGCGGCCTAACCTACGAGCAGTACTTC. Its protein product is CASRSSGLTYEQYF.

The rearrangement links TRBV7-2 to TRBJ1-2; possible D gene TRBD1, 5 bases. V lost 5 bases to trimming and J lost 8 bases, with 18 bases between them. This CDR3 spans 14 amino acids. Germline loops: CDR1 SGHTA, CDR2 FQGNSA. CDR3 bases: TGTGCCAGCAGCCCACGGGGGTCGAGGGGCGGCTACACCTTC. Its protein is CASSPRGSRGGYTF.

This clone was detected only a few times. V is TRBV2 and J is TRBJ1-1; possible D gene TRBD1, 5 bases. CDR3 length equals 11 residues. The germline V and J ends were trimmed by 6 bases and 3 bases, with 5 bases remaining between them. Germline V gene data show CDR1 as SNHLY and CDR2 as FYNNEI. This CDR3 is CASRGDTEAFF. DNA for the CDR3: TGTGCCAGCAGGGGGGACACTGAAGCTTTCTTT.

The V and J genes are TRBV28 and TRBJ2-7; a weak D match, TRBD2 (5 bases). V was pared by 5 bases and J by 2 bases, with 10 bases between. CDR1 is MDHEN and CDR2 is SYDVKM in the germline V gene. CDR3 length: 13 residues. The CDR3 DNA follows: TGTGCCAGCAGTGGACTTCCCACCTACGAGCAGTACTTC. Translated: CASSGLPTYEQYF.

The chain links TRBV28 to TRBJ1-4; 7 bases are a match to TRBD1. The CDR3 is 14 amino acids. The V gene end was trimmed by 5 bases and the J gene end by 8 bases; junction bases not matched to a gene: 8. The germline CDR1 and CDR2 sequences are MDHEN and SYDVKM. The CDR3 coding sequence is TGTGCCAGCAGTGATACAGGGGAAGACGAAAAACTGTTTTTT. Its protein product is CASSDTGEDEKLFF.

Remarks on this clone: Mismatch with germline at one junction end may stem from a read error. The rearrangement links TRBV5-5 to TRBJ2-7; D is undetermined. CDR1 and CDR2 from the germline V gene are SGHKS and YYEKEE (reference sequence). The CDR3 runs 13 residues. The CDR3 region is CASSQDHMGEQYF. DNA for the CDR3: TGCGCCAGCAGCCAAGACCACATGGGCGAGCAGTACTTC. The whole variable domain, filled in from reference TRBV5-5 and TRBJ2-7, reads DAGVTQSPTHLIKTRGQQVTLRCSPISGHKSVSWYQQVLGQGPQFIFQYYEKEERGRGNFPDRFSARQFPNYSSELNVNALLLGDSALYLCASSQDHMGEQYFGPGTRLTVT.

The gene calls are TRBV19 and TRBJ2-3; D unclear. The CDR3 contains 16 residues. The V and J ends lost 3 bases and 2 bases respectively, with 15 bases between them. CDR1 and CDR2 (germline): LNHDA, SQIVND (reference sequence). The DNA for the CDR3 is TGTGCCAGTAGTATGGGGTTTCCCTCTTTCACAGATACGCAGTATTTT. Protein sequence: CASSMGFPSFTDTQYF.

This clone was counted many times. The same CDR3 also results from other DNA sequences found in this sample. The chain carries TRBV2 and TRBJ1-5; D is ambiguous. Germline V CDR1 and CDR2: SNHLY, FYNNEI. The CDR3 length is 13 residues. V was cut by 4 bases and J by 2 bases, with 6 bases left in between. CDR3 bases: TGTGCCAGCAGTGTGGACGGCAATCAGCCCCAGCATTTT. It codes for CASSVDGNQPQHF.

A single count supports this clone. The rearrangement uses TRBV6-5 and TRBJ2-7, with 11 nucleotides matching TRBD1. Trimming at V came to 9 bases and at J to 2 bases, leaving 6 bases not matched to a gene. The CDR3 spans 14 residues. CDR1 is MNHEY and CDR2 is SVGAGI in the germline V gene. The CDR3: CASGAGQGAYEQYF. The CDR3 nucleotides read TGTGCCAGTGGGGCGGGACAGGGGGCCTACGAGCAGTACTTC.

The chain carries TRBV7-6 and TRBJ2-1; tentative D call: TRBD2 (6 bases). Germline CDR1 and CDR2: SGHVS and FNYEAQ. The length of the CDR3 is 14 residues. The germline V and J ends were trimmed by 5 bases and 4 bases, with 12 bases remaining between them. CDR3 bases: TGTGCCAGCAGCCGGGACTGGGAATACAATGAGCAGTTCTTC. Amino acids: CASSRDWEYNEQFF.

The rearrangement links TRBV7-9 to TRBJ2-3; D is undetermined. The CDR3 covers 13 residues. V lost 2 bases to trimming and J lost 6 bases, with 9 bases between them. Germline assignment: CDR1 SEHNR and CDR2 FQNEAQ (reference sequence). The CDR3 here is CASSLTHGDTQYF. The CDR3 DNA follows: TGTGCCAGCAGCTTAACGCATGGGGATACGCAGTATTTT.

The chain links TRBV20-1 to TRBJ2-2, with D tentatively TRBD1 (5 bases). The germline gives CDR1 DFQATT, CDR2 SNEGSKA (reference sequence). The CDR3 has 11 amino acids. The V end lost 2 bases, the J end lost 7 bases, and 5 bases lay between the germline ends. CDR3 residues: CSARQGGELFF. CDR3 nucleotides: TGCAGTGCTAGACAGGGCGGGGAGCTGTTTTTT.

The V call is TRBV6-6, the J call TRBJ2-7, with 13 bases fitting TRBD2. The germline CDR1 and CDR2 sequences are MNHNY and SVGAGI (reference sequence). The V and J ends lost 5 bases and 4 bases, in that order; junction bases with no gene match: 5. CDR3 length equals 15 residues. This CDR3 reads CASSDMGLAGYEQYF. CDR3 bases: TGTGCCAGCAGTGACATGGGACTAGCGGGGTACGAGCAGTACTTC.

Notes on this clone: Distinct nucleotide sequences in the sample also encode this CDR3. The V gene is TRBV10-3, the J gene TRBJ2-1; TRBD1 might be the D (5 bases). The germline gives CDR1 ENHRY, CDR2 SYGVKD. CDR3 length: 13 amino acids. V lost 6 bases and J lost 0, with 6 bases in between. The CDR3 reads CAISDSSYNEQFF. The CDR3, as DNA: TGTGCCATCAGCGACAGCTCCTACAATGAGCAGTTCTTC.

This sequence joins TRBV7-6 and TRBJ1-5; the D is unclear. The germline V and J ends were trimmed by 1 base and 3 bases, with 10 bases remaining between them. Germline V CDR1 and CDR2: SGHVS, FNYEAQ. This CDR3 spans 15 amino acids. The chain's CDR3 is CASSLGAATNQPQHF. CDR3 DNA sequence: TGTGCCAGCAGCTTAGGAGCAGCTACCAATCAGCCCCAGCATTTT.

This rearrangement joins TRBV5-1 to TRBJ2-3; no firm D call. Germline V gives CDR1 SGHRS, CDR2 YFSETQ. The CDR3 is 12 amino acids. V lost 2 bases and J 4 bases, leaving 5 bases between the germline ends. In nucleotides, the CDR3 is TGCGCCAGCAGCTTTGAAGCAGATACGCAGTATTTT. Protein sequence: CASSFEADTQYF.

This rearrangement joins TRBV7-2 to TRBJ2-4; TRBD2 is a possible D gene (6 bases). Trimming took 5 bases from V and 1 from J, leaving 15 bases between them. Per the germline V gene, CDR1 is SGHTA and CDR2 is FQGNSA. The CDR3 is 16 residues long. The CDR3 loop reads CASSPGEGRAKNIQYF. DNA of the CDR3: TGTGCCAGCAGCCCGGGTGAGGGGAGGGCCAAAAACATTCAGTACTTC.

This chain connects TRBV5-1 to TRBJ2-7; D could derive from TRBD1 or TRBD2 (5 bases each). Per the germline V gene, CDR1 is SGHRS and CDR2 is YFSETQ. Between the trimmed V and J ends, which lost 2 bases and 7 bases, there was a span of 19 bases. The CDR3 consists of 15 residues. The CDR3 DNA follows: TGCGCCAGCAGCTTAGAAACGGGACGGCTTGGAGAGCAGTACTTC. The encoded protein is CASSLETGRLGEQYF.

The rearrangement uses TRBV29-1 and TRBJ2-1; D could derive from TRBD1 or TRBD2 (5 bases each). The V gene lost 3 bases and the J gene lost 2 bases, with 14 bases spanning the gap. In germline, CDR1 is SQVTM, CDR2 ANQGSEA. The CDR3 runs to 15 residues. The DNA for the CDR3 is TGCAGCGTTGACACCGGGACGATAGCCTACAATGAGCAGTTCTTC. Its protein product is CSVDTGTIAYNEQFF.

This chain links TRBV18 with TRBJ1-5; D might be TRBD1 (5 bases). Trimming left V 1 base short and J 2 bases short, with 9 bases between. Germline assignment: CDR1 KGHSH and CDR2 LQKENI. The CDR3 extends over 15 amino acids. The CDR3 sequence: CASSPRGDRNQPQHF. In DNA form, the CDR3 reads TGTGCCAGCTCACCACGGGGCGATCGCAATCAGCCCCAGCATTTT. Full variable domain (missing parts from reference TRBV18 and TRBJ1-5): NAGVMQNPRHLVRRRGQEARLRCSPMKGHSHVYWYRQLPEEGLKFMVYLQKENIIDESGMPKERFSAEFPKEGPSILRIQQVVRGDSAAYFCASSPRGDRNQPQHFGDGTRLSIL.

The chain employs TRBV2 and TRBJ2-5, with 7 bases matching TRBD1. CDR1 is SNHLY, CDR2 FYNNEI, per germline. Losses at the gene ends were 5 bases for V and 0 bases for J; bases not matched to a gene: 9. The CDR3 totals 16 residues. CDR3 sequence: CASSSPGQTYQETQYF. The CDR3 bases are TGTGCCAGCAGTTCACCGGGACAGACGTACCAAGAGACCCAGTACTTC.

Concerning this clone itself: This sequence is one base from a far larger clone and is likely a read error. The rearrangement uses TRBV7-2 and TRBJ2-7; TRBD2 matches at 13 bases. CDR1 is SGHTA and CDR2 is FQGNSA in the germline V gene. After removal of 5 bases from V and 6 bases from J, the junction contained 7 bases not matched to a gene. The CDR3 extends over 15 amino acids. The CDR3 sequence is CASSPLAGGPGEQYF. CDR3 sequence (DNA): TGTGCCAGCAGCCCACTAGCGGGAGGGCCGGGCGAGCAGTACTTC.

The chain links TRBV18 to TRBJ2-1; D not certain. Germline V gives CDR1 KGHSH, CDR2 LQKENI. CDR3 length: 15 residues. The V end was cut by 2 bases, the J end by 0 bases, with 8 bases between. The CDR3 bases are TGTGCCAGCTCACCAGCAGCGAACTCCTACAATGAGCAGTTCTTC. It translates to CASSPAANSYNEQFF.